This is a list of T cell receptor beta chains from one sample in a study of identical twins. TCRdb reprocessed the 5' RACE reads via MiXCR and lists one record per CDR3 protein. The sample lists 500,000 to 600,000 distinct CDR3 sequences; less than 25% were seen once. These data also formed part of another study, on T cells expressing NK-cell markers.

Sequencing used CD4+ T cells sorted from blood. The receptor set was obtained from a woman between 18 and 30 years old in good health. The CDR3 runs from the conserved cysteine through the conserved F or W. The D gene is left open where the match is weak. The size entry is marked missing in some rows and otherwise reads once, few, many or a size class.

cdr3_nt cdr3_aa clone_size d_call j_call v_call
TGTGCCAGTAGTACACTCGACGGAGTCTATGGCTACACCTTC CASSTLDGVYGYTF few . TRBJ1-2 TRBV19
TGTGCCATCAGCCGGGACAGGGAGACAGATACGCAGTATTTT CAISRDRETDTQYF . TRBD1 TRBJ2-3 TRBV10-3
TGTGCCAGCAGTTACAGTGGGGCTGGCGGCTACACCTTC CASSYSGAGGYTF few . TRBJ1-2 TRBV6-6
TGTGCCAGCAGCCAGAGTCTACCCTACGAGCAGTACTTC CASSQSLPYEQYF . . TRBJ2-7 TRBV6-1
TGCGCCAGCAGCTTGGTCCCCAGGGGCAACGGCAACGAGCAGTACTTC CASSLVPRGNGNEQYF . . TRBJ2-7 TRBV5-1
TGCAGTGCTAGACCCCAGACGGCTTCGGGTCAGCCCCAGCATTTT CSARPQTASGQPQHF many . TRBJ1-5 TRBV20-1
TGCAGTGCTAGTTCTAGCGGGGGAGCTAACACCGGGGAGCTGTTTTTT CSASSSGGANTGELFF few TRBD2 TRBJ2-2 TRBV20-1
TGTGCCAGCACTAGAGCCGGTCGGAATGGCTACACCTTC CASTRAGRNGYTF . . TRBJ1-2 TRBV12-3/TRBV12-4
TGTGCCAGCAGCCGGGACAGGGATAACGAGCAGTACTTC CASSRDRDNEQYF . TRBD1 TRBJ2-7 TRBV7-9
TGCGCCAGCAGCCCTGGGGCTGCTAGCACAGATACGCAGTATTTT CASSPGAASTDTQYF few . TRBJ2-3 TRBV5-1
TGTGCCAGCAGCTTAAGCACAGGGAGCATGAACACTGAAGCTTTCTTT CASSLSTGSMNTEAFF few . TRBJ1-1 TRBV7-2
TGCGCCAGCAGCTACGAGGGATTGACAACGAGTGAGCAGTTCTTC CASSYEGLTTSEQFF many . TRBJ2-1 TRBV5-1
TGTGCCAGCAGTTTACTGAGCGGGAGCTCCTACGAGCAGTACTTC CASSLLSGSSYEQYF few TRBD2 TRBJ2-7 TRBV12-3/TRBV12-4
TGCGCCAGCAGCCTAGGACAAGCCTTTGAGCAGTTCTTC CASSLGQAFEQFF . . TRBJ2-1 TRBV5-1
TGTGCCAGCAGTCCTACACAAATGTCCTACGAGCAGTACTTC CASSPTQMSYEQYF few . TRBJ2-7 TRBV12-3/TRBV12-4
TGTGCCAGCAGCGTAGGGGCGAACACTGAAGCTTTCTTT CASSVGANTEAFF many . TRBJ1-1 TRBV9
TGTGCCACCAGTGATGGGGGCACGGTAGAGACCCAGTACTTC CATSDGGTVETQYF few . TRBJ2-5 TRBV24-1
TGTGCCAGCAGTGTCAGGGGGAATGAGCAGTTCTTC CASSVRGNEQFF . TRBD1 TRBJ2-1 TRBV2
TGTGCCAGCAGCTTATGGGTCGGGGGACTCCGGACCTACGAGCAGTACTTC CASSLWVGGLRTYEQYF many . TRBJ2-7 TRBV7-2
TGTGCCAGCAGCTTAGCCGCTACAGGGGGCCTGAGTAATTCACCCCTCCACTTT CASSLAATGGLSNSPLHF . TRBD1 TRBJ1-6 TRBV11-1
TGTGCCAGCAGCTCAGGGGTCCCCCATGAGCAGTTCTTC CASSSGVPHEQFF . . TRBJ2-1 TRBV12-3/TRBV12-4
TGCAGTGCTAGTACAGGGGCCAAGACCTACGAGCAGTACTTC CSASTGAKTYEQYF . TRBD1 TRBJ2-7 TRBV20-1
TGTGCCAGCAGCCCGACTAGCCAACGGGCCAATGAGCAGTTCTTC CASSPTSQRANEQFF . TRBD2 TRBJ2-1 TRBV12-3/TRBV12-4
TGCGCCAGCAGCTTGGTTAGCGGGAGGGCCGACACCGGGGAGCTGTTTTTT CASSLVSGRADTGELFF . TRBD2 TRBJ2-2 TRBV5-1
TGTGCCAGCACCGATACAGGGGGTGGTGGCTACACCTTC CASTDTGGGGYTF many TRBD1 TRBJ1-2 TRBV6-1
TGTGCCAGCTCCCCATCGAACACCCCCAACTATGGCTACACCTTC CASSPSNTPNYGYTF few . TRBJ1-2 TRBV18
TGTGCCAGCAGCTTTGGTAGCGGCAATCAGCCCCAGCATTTT CASSFGSGNQPQHF few . TRBJ1-5 TRBV7-2
TGCAGTGCTAGAACGGGACAGGGGGCACACGAGCAGTACTTC CSARTGQGAHEQYF few TRBD1 TRBJ2-7 TRBV20-1
TGTGCCAGCAGGAAGGAAGGAAACACCATATATTTT CASRKEGNTIYF . . TRBJ1-3 TRBV6-6
TGCAGTGCTAGAGGGCCAGGGGGATCGAACACCGGGGAGCTGTTTTTT CSARGPGGSNTGELFF . TRBD1 TRBJ2-2 TRBV20-1
TGTGCCAGCAGTCGCCGGACGGGGAAGGGAAGCGATGGCTACACCTTC CASSRRTGKGSDGYTF few . TRBJ1-2 TRBV12-3/TRBV12-4
TGTGCCAGCAGCCTCACTAGCGGGGTGAGTCAGCAGTACTTC CASSLTSGVSQQYF few TRBD2 TRBJ2-7 TRBV4-2
TGTGCCAGCAGTGAACTCGGGACAGGGATCGACGAGCAGTACTTC CASSELGTGIDEQYF . TRBD1 TRBJ2-7 TRBV12-3/TRBV12-4
TGTGCCAGCAGCGGGACAGGGGTGTACTATGGCTACACCTTC CASSGTGVYYGYTF . TRBD1 TRBJ1-2 TRBV9
TGTGCCAGCAGCACCGAGACCACCGGGGAGCTGTTTTTT CASSTETTGELFF . . TRBJ2-2 TRBV12-3/TRBV12-4
TGTGCCGGACCTAAAAGCGACCACAATGAGCAGTTCTTC CAGPKSDHNEQFF . . TRBJ2-1 TRBV12-3/TRBV12-4
TGCAGTGCCGCAGTTCGGACTAGCGGGAGTGTAGAGACCCAGTACTTC CSAAVRTSGSVETQYF few TRBD2 TRBJ2-5 TRBV20-1
TGCAGCGTTGGATGGCAGTTAAGCGAGCAGTACTTC CSVGWQLSEQYF few . TRBJ2-7 TRBV29-1
TGCGCCAGCAGCCAAACAGGGGGCGCTTACTATGGCTACACCTTC CASSQTGGAYYGYTF few TRBD1 TRBJ1-2 TRBV4-1
TGTGCCGGGTCTCCACTAGCGGGAGTATACCATGAGCAGTTCTTC CAGSPLAGVYHEQFF few TRBD2 TRBJ2-1 TRBV7-9
TGTGCCAGCAGCTTAGACATCTTCACAGATACGCAGTATTTT CASSLDIFTDTQYF few . TRBJ2-3 TRBV7-6
TGCGCCAGCAGCCAAGATGCTAGGTTGCACACTGAAGCTTTCTTT CASSQDARLHTEAFF few . TRBJ1-1 TRBV4-3
TGCAGTGTCGGGAAGCCTAATGAAAAACTGTTTTTT CSVGKPNEKLFF few . TRBJ1-4 TRBV20-1
TGTGCCAGCAGTCCGGGACAGGGAATCTCTGGAAACACCATATATTTT CASSPGQGISGNTIYF few TRBD1 TRBJ1-3 TRBV6-1
TGTGCCAGCAGCTTTGAAAGATATAATGAGCAGTTCTTC CASSFERYNEQFF . . TRBJ2-1 TRBV7-6
TGTGCCAGCAGTTTTGTGGTGGGGCGTATACAGCCCCAGCATTTT CASSFVVGRIQPQHF . . TRBJ1-5 TRBV12-3/TRBV12-4
TGTGCCAGCAGCTTAGTGGTGGGAGTCTCCGAGCAGTACTTC CASSLVVGVSEQYF . . TRBJ2-7 TRBV7-9
TGCAGCTCGCAGGGGATGGGGGGTTCCACTGAAGCTTTCTTT CSSQGMGGSTEAFF . . TRBJ1-1 TRBV29-1
TGTGCCACCGTGAGAGCGGGAGTAAGCAATGAGCAGTTCTTC CATVRAGVSNEQFF . TRBD2 TRBJ2-1 TRBV6-2/TRBV6-3
TGTGCCAGCAGTTCTCCGGGCTTGAGCTCCTACGAGCAGTACTTC CASSSPGLSSYEQYF few . TRBJ2-7 TRBV12-3/TRBV12-4
TGCAGTGCGACGGACAGGTTGTCCGAGCAGTACTTC CSATDRLSEQYF . TRBD1 TRBJ2-7 TRBV20-1